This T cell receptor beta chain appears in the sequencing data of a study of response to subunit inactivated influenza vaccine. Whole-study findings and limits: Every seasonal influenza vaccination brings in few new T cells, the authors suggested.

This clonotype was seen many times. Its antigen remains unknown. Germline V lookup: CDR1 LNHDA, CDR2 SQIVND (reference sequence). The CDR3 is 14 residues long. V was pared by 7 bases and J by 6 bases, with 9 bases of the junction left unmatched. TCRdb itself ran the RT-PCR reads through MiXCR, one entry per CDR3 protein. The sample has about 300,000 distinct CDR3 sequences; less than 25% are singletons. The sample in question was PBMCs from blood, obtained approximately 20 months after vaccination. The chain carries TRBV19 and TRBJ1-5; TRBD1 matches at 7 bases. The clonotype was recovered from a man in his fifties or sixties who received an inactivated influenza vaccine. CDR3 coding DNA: TGTGCCAGTACCCAAACAGGGGCCTTTCAGCCCCAGCATTTT. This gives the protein CASTQTGAFQPQHF.